What follows are 25 T cell receptor beta chains derived from one specimen sequenced in a study of CD4 T cells in relation to SARS-CoV-2 and coronaviruses. Unexposed donor CD4+ T cells date from 2011-2018, before the COVID-19 pandemic. Isolation of CD4+ T cells took place after approximately 10 days in culture. No antigen has been identified for these receptors. Libraries were prepared by immunoSEQ multiplex PCR; TCRdb keeps only in-frame clonotypes and omits some of them. The table lists about 29,000 clones, 60% to 85% of them singletons. Sequenced input: CD4+ T cells from PBMCs, cultured in vitro. Source of these receptors: a human donor in good health.

This CDR3 is CASSTGRHTDTQYF. CDR3 DNA sequence: TGTGCCAGCAGTACGGGACGCCACACAGATACGCAGTATTTT. The gene calls are TRBV7-3 and TRBJ2-3; D is possibly TRBD1 or TRBD2 (5 bases each). V gave up 6 bases and J gave up 2 bases, with 12 bases separating them. The germline V gene has CDR1 SGHTA and CDR2 FQGTGA. This CDR3 is built from 14 residues.

This rearrangement joins TRBV7-2 to TRBJ2-7; 7 nucleotides line up with TRBD1. J was trimmed by 2 bases and V by 2 bases; bases with no gene match: 3. The CDR3 has 14 amino acids. Germline assignment: CDR1 SGHTA and CDR2 FQGNSA. The CDR3 here is CASSLQTGPYEQYF. The DNA for the CDR3 is TGTGCCAGCAGCTTACAGACAGGGCCCTACGAGCAGTACTTC.

Here the CDR3 reads CASSRALLGTQYF. The CDR3 region has the DNA TGTGCCAGCAGTCGGGCCCTTTTAGGGACCCAGTACTTC. The J gene is TRBJ2-5, the V gene TRBV6-5; D is undetermined. Trimming left V 5 bases short and J 7 bases short, with 14 bases between. Germline V gene lookup returns CDR1 MNHEY and CDR2 SVGAGI. The CDR3 has 13 residues.

As regards this clone: The germline gene is not matched at one end of the junction; a read error may be the cause. The V gene is TRBV6-1, the J gene TRBJ2-5; 9 positions agree with TRBD2. The CDR3 length is 16 residues. CDR1 and CDR2 (germline): MNHNS, SASEGT. DNA of the CDR3: TGTGCCAGCAGTGAAGGGGGCGCGCGGGAGGGTGGTAGCGAGGACTTC. It encodes CASSEGGAREGGSEDF.

This chain uses TRBV19 with TRBJ2-3; 10 bases align to TRBD1. Germline V gene lookup returns CDR1 LNHDA and CDR2 SQIVND (reference sequence). The CDR3 spans 15 residues. V lost 5 bases and J lost 4; bases outside the gene matches: 6. The CDR3 DNA reads TGTGCCAGTAGTTTCTTAGGACAGGGGGCAGATACGCAGTATTTT. Its translation: CASSFLGQGADTQYF.

This chain links TRBV4-3 with TRBJ1-2, with D maybe TRBD1 (5 bases). V lost 0 bases to trimming and J lost 4 bases, with 21 bases between them. This CDR3 spans 18 amino acids. The V gene's germline CDR1 is LGHNA and CDR2 YSLEER. Written as DNA, the CDR3 is TGCGCCAGCAGCCAAGACGTCGCGGGGGGGTTCGGGGGCTATGGCTACACCTTC. Translated, it gives CASSQDVAGGFGGYGYTF.

V gene TRBV12-3 or TRBV12-4 combines with J gene TRBJ2-1, with unresolved D. V lost 3 bases, J lost 7 bases, and 10 bases lay in between. CDR3 length: 13 residues. As DNA, the CDR3 is TGTGCCAGCAGTTTGGCCGGGCAAAATGAGCAGTTCTTC. Its translation: CASSLAGQNEQFF.

This chain joins TRBV3-1 (or the pseudogene TRBV3-2) and TRBJ2-5; D gene ambiguous. V was trimmed by 3 bases and J by 4 bases, leaving 3 bases between them. This CDR3 is 11 amino acids long. CDR1 is LGHDT, CDR2 YNNKEL, per germline (reference sequence). The CDR3 DNA follows: TGTGCCAGCAGCCATGGAGAGACCCAGTACTTC. Translating gives CASSHGETQYF.

The chain recombines TRBV6-5 with TRBJ2-7; 14 nucleotides align to TRBD2. Germline loops: CDR1 MNHEY, CDR2 SVGAGI. This CDR3 spans 15 amino acids. The V segment lost 2 bases and the J segment 10 bases; nucleotides outside the gene matches: 7. CDR3 residues: CASSYVTSGGAKQYF. The DNA of the CDR3 is TGTGCCAGCAGTTACGTGACTAGCGGGGGGGCCAAACAGTACTTC.

There are a few counts of this clone. The chain combines TRBV7-2 with TRBJ2-7, with unresolved D. Between the trimmed V and J ends, which lost 2 bases and 2 bases, there was a span of 13 bases. Germline V gene data show CDR1 as SGHTA and CDR2 as FQGNSA. This CDR3 is 15 amino acids long. The CDR3 loop is CASSLTLSQAYEQYF. The CDR3 DNA is TGTGCCAGCAGCTTAACTCTTAGCCAAGCCTACGAGCAGTACTTC.

The rearrangement joins TRBV10-2 to TRBJ2-7; D unclear. Trimming stripped 7 bases from V and 0 bases from J, with 4 bases between. The CDR3 length is 11 residues. Looked up from germline, CDR1 is WSHSY and CDR2 is SAAADI. Here the CDR3 reads CASTASYEQYF. DNA of the CDR3: TGCGCCAGCACAGCCTCCTACGAGCAGTACTTC.

The chain links TRBV27 to TRBJ2-5; the match to TRBD1 covers 10 bases. CDR1 and CDR2 (germline): MNHEY, SMNVEV (reference sequence). Losses at the gene ends were 5 bases for V and 4 bases for J; bases not matched to a gene: 16. The CDR3 runs to 18 residues. DNA for the CDR3: TGTGCCAGCAGTCCTAAAATCCCTAGACAGGGGGCCGGAGAGACCCAGTACTTC. Amino acids: CASSPKIPRQGAGETQYF.

The chain links TRBV5-1 to TRBJ2-3; 11 nucleotides line up with TRBD2. Germline V gene data show CDR1 as SGHRS and CDR2 as YFSETQ. The CDR3 covers 16 residues. Trimming removed 0 bases from V and 6 bases from J; junction bases left unmatched: 6. The CDR3 spells CASSLEVRLAGDTQYF. CDR3 DNA: TGCGCCAGCAGCTTGGAGGTCCGACTAGCGGGGGATACGCAGTATTTT. The variable domain in full, with the rest retrieved from reference TRBV5-1 and TRBJ2-3, is KAGVTQTPRYLIKTRGQQVTLSCSPISGHRSVSWYQQTPGQGLQFLFEYFSETQRNKGNFPGRFSGRQFSNSRSEMNVSTLELGDSALYLCASSLEVRLAGDTQYFGPGTRLTVL.

V is TRBV19 and J is TRBJ2-3; D unclear. Trimming stripped 0 bases from V and 6 bases from J, with 10 bases between. Germline values: CDR1 LNHDA, CDR2 SQIVND (reference sequence). The CDR3 has 14 residues. The CDR3 sequence: CASSIDLSLDTQYF. CDR3 coding DNA: TGTGCCAGTAGTATAGATCTATCACTCGATACGCAGTATTTT.

The V call is TRBV7-6, the J call TRBJ2-2, with D uncertain. Germline CDR1 and CDR2: SGHVS and FNYEAQ. The CDR3 runs 15 residues. Trimming cost V 2 bases and J 1 base, with 8 bases left between them. CDR3 bases: TGTGCCAGCAGCTTAAAAGTCCAGAACACCGGGGAGCTGTTTTTT. It yields the protein CASSLKVQNTGELFF.

This sequence joins TRBV19 and TRBJ2-7, with D hard to call. Trimming cost V 4 bases and J 2 bases, with 12 bases left between them. The CDR3 is made up of 14 amino acids. Germline V gives CDR1 LNHDA, CDR2 SQIVND (reference sequence). CDR3 region: CASSRSPGTYEQYF. The CDR3 nucleotides are TGTGCCAGTAGTAGGAGTCCTGGGACCTACGAGCAGTACTTC. The full variable domain, its missing parts supplied by reference TRBV19 and TRBJ2-7, is DGGITQSPKYLFRKEGQNVTLSCEQNLNHDAMYWYRQDPGQGLRLIYYSQIVNDFQKGDIAEGYSVSREKKESFPLTVTSAQKNPTAFYLCASSRSPGTYEQYFGPGTRLTVT.

The V and J genes are TRBV6-2 or TRBV6-3 and TRBJ2-7; maybe TRBD2 (5 bases). The CDR3 is 14 amino acids. V lost 0 bases and J 6 bases, leaving 12 bases between the germline ends. CDR1 and CDR2 from the germline V gene are MNHEY and SVGEGT. The CDR3 region is CASSYSSPRGEQYF. CDR3 DNA: TGTGCCAGCAGTTACTCGAGCCCACGGGGCGAGCAGTACTTC.

This rearrangement joins TRBV4-1 to TRBJ1-1; TRBD1 agrees at 9 bases. V trimming: 0 bases; J trimming: 1 base; junction bases outside the gene matches: 3. This CDR3 spans 16 amino acids. From germline, CDR1 is MGHRA and CDR2 YSYEKL. The CDR3 bases are TGCGCCAGCAGCCAAGATCCGGGACAGGGGAACACTGAAGCTTTCTTT. Amino acids: CASSQDPGQGNTEAFF.

The rearrangement links TRBV10-3 to TRBJ2-7; 8 bases match TRBD1. CDR3 length: 18 residues. The V gene end was trimmed by 6 bases and the J gene end by 2 bases; junction bases not matched to a gene: 18. CDR1 is ENHRY and CDR2 is SYGVKD in the germline V gene. The chain's CDR3 is CAIRRGRGQAHGTYEQYF. DNA for the CDR3: TGTGCCATCAGACGAGGGCGGGGACAGGCTCACGGCACCTACGAGCAGTACTTC.

This clone was found a few times. V is TRBV7-9 and J is TRBJ1-1; TRBD1 matches at 9 bases. Germline V CDR1 and CDR2: SEHNR, FQNEAQ (reference sequence). V was pared by 5 bases and J by 0 bases, with 13 bases of the junction left unmatched. The CDR3 is 18 amino acids. Here the CDR3 reads CASSPGTGTGNMNTEAFF. The CDR3, as DNA: TGTGCCAGCAGCCCCGGGACCGGGACAGGGAACATGAACACTGAAGCTTTCTTT.

The CDR3 DNA is TGTGCCAGCAGCATGACTAGCGGGAACCGCGGCGAGCAGTACTTC. This encodes CASSMTSGNRGEQYF. This chain uses TRBV11-2 with TRBJ2-7; the match to TRBD2 covers 11 bases. Trimming took 5 bases from V and 6 from J; bases not matched to a gene: 9. Per the germline V gene, CDR1 is SGHAT and CDR2 is FQNNGV. CDR3 length equals 15 residues. Looking up the rest from reference TRBV11-2 and TRBJ2-7 gives the full variable domain: EAGVAQSPRYKIIEKRQSVAFWCNPISGHATLYWYQQILGQGPKLLIQFQNNGVVDDSQLPKDRFSAERLKGVDSTLKIQPAKLEDSAVYLCASSMTSGNRGEQYFGPGTRLTVT.

This clone was observed once. The CDR3 is CASSSRTRTGELFF. The CDR3 region has the DNA TGTGCCAGCAGCTCCCGGACTAGAACGGGGGAGCTGTTTTTT. The J gene is TRBJ2-2, the V gene TRBV7-2, with 7 bases matching TRBD2. Losses at the gene ends were 4 bases for V and 8 bases for J; bases not matched to a gene: 7. The V gene's germline CDR1 is SGHTA and CDR2 FQGNSA. The CDR3 covers 14 residues.

V is TRBV5-8 and J is TRBJ1-4, with D perhaps TRBD1 (6 bases). CDR1 is SGHTS and CDR2 is YDEGEE in the germline V gene. V was shortened by 1 base and J by 2 bases, with 15 bases between the two germline ends. This CDR3 spans 17 amino acids. This CDR3 is CASSLSPTGWTNEKLFF. The DNA for the CDR3 is TGTGCCAGCAGCTTGTCCCCAACAGGGTGGACTAATGAAAAACTGTTTTTT.

The V call is TRBV11-2, the J call TRBJ1-2; maybe TRBD1 (5 bases). The CDR3 is made up of 15 amino acids. In germline, CDR1 is SGHAT, CDR2 FQNNGV. The ends were cut back, 0 bases at V and 5 bases at J, with 13 bases in the middle. DNA for the CDR3: TGTGCCAGCAGCTTAGACCGAGGGGTTCCGTATGGCTACACCTTC. Its translation: CASSLDRGVPYGYTF. Together with reference TRBV11-2 and TRBJ1-2, the CDR3 gives the full variable domain: EAGVAQSPRYKIIEKRQSVAFWCNPISGHATLYWYQQILGQGPKLLIQFQNNGVVDDSQLPKDRFSAERLKGVDSTLKIQPAKLEDSAVYLCASSLDRGVPYGYTFGSGTRLTVV.

The chain links TRBV19 to TRBJ1-2, with D possibly TRBD1 on 5 matching bases. The CDR3 runs 14 residues. CDR1 LNHDA and CDR2 SQIVND come from the germline V gene (reference sequence). V lost 8 bases, J lost 7 bases, and 20 bases lay in between. The CDR3: CASGRGPPLSGYTF. The CDR3 bases are TGTGCCAGTGGGCGGGGACCCCCTCTTTCTGGCTACACCTTC.